This T cell receptor beta chain was identified during a study of blood T cell repertoires in COVID-19 (TCRdb year 2020). For the study in its entirety: Samples covering the acute and convalescent phases of COVID-19 were provided by collaborators in the United States, Italy and Spain. Samples were obtained from the ongoing ImmuneRACE study (first 160 participants) and from 1,254 subjects provided by 6 global collaborators. Deeply sampled blood TCRbeta repertoires from subjects exposed to, actively infected with, or recovered from COVID-19 were included in the dataset. The prospective study material was composed of cDNA or gDNA derived from T cells, B-cell-depleted T cells, or PBMCs. HLA class I and class II types, where available, came from metadata supplied by the sample provider rather than from assay-based typing. A de-identified subject ID, COVID-19 status, age in years and sex were almost always included in the sample metadata. A freely available public database, intended as a resource for researchers studying the immune response to SARS-CoV-2, is where the repertoires were released.

Study-level results and caveats: How much clinical and demographic metadata was included differed by source and by participant, and the metadata was provided uncurated.

Relative to germline, V is 5 bases shorter and J is 7 bases shorter, with 6 bases between their ends. The CDR3 runs 12 amino acids, cysteine and phenylalanine included. The retained sequence is limited to the CDR3, 36 bases, with the frame set at the first base. The immunoSEQ Assay, a bias-controlled multiplex PCR, was used to amplify TCRbeta CDR3 regions from genomic DNA. The authors processed their data as follows. Nucleated cell counts per sample were estimated from amplification of reference gene primers within the assay. To quantify the absolute abundance of each unique TCRbeta CDR3 rearrangement, sequence reads were collapsed and filtered. Productive Simpson clonality was computed per sample as the square root of Simpson's diversity index over productive rearrangements. This immuneACCESS table, as held by TCRdb, lists in-frame sequences with V and J called but not all clones. Of the missing ones, under half trace to an unresolved V gene in checked studies; the others have no known cause. V and J calls and clone size are given by that table; D and trimming were obtained from the DNA. This sample comprises around 270,000 clones, less than 90% of them detected only once. In total, the top ten clones hold 4.2% of the sample.

Each collaborating institution followed its own protocols to collect whole blood in K2EDTA tubes. For TCRbeta analysis, collaborator samples were shipped as frozen whole blood, as isolated PBMCs, or as DNA extracted from either sample type. This clone was observed once. Which antigen it targets is not known. No much larger clone exists at a distance of one base, and base qualities are not known. Rearrangement joined TRBV12-3 or TRBV12-4 to TRBJ1-6; the D gene lacks a confident call. The sequencing sample was made of peripheral blood. This clonotype was sampled from a man in his 60s with acute or convalescent COVID-19. The DNA is as follows: TGTGCCAGCAGTCCCCGGAATTCACCCCTCCACTTT. Its amino acids are CASSPRNSPLHF.